These T cell receptor beta chains were read from a single sample in a study of T cell responses to AZD1222 COVID-19 vaccine. Profiling relied on immunoSEQ multiplex PCR, and the TCRdb table lists in-frame clones only, not all of them. The sample lists over 150,000 clones, about 86% seen once, with 5.5% to 6% in the top ten. Sequenced here: peripheral blood, sampled on day 0 of MenACWY control vaccination. Source of these receptors: an adult in good health. Both conserved end residues are part of each CDR3. D genes are given only for firm matches. The size field is filled for only some rows; it gives once, few, many or a size class.

>few|TRBV7-8|TRBD1|TRBJ1-2
CASSYRTGGGGYTF
TGTGCCAGCAGCTACCGGACAGGGGGCGGGGGCTACACCTTC
>.|TRBV13|.|TRBJ1-5
CASSHSGVSNQPQHF
TGTGCCAGCAGCCACTCCGGGGTTAGCAATCAGCCCCAGCATTTT
>.|TRBV7-5|.|TRBJ1-2
CARSDRSGGDQGGYTF
TGTGCCAGAAGCGACCGTAGCGGGGGAGACCAGGGGGGCTACACCTTC
>.|TRBV5-1|.|TRBJ1-1
CASSLLGEPEAFF
TGCGCCAGCAGCTTGCTCGGGGAACCTGAAGCTTTCTTT
>.|TRBV27|.|TRBJ2-7
CASSLLERTYEQYF
TGTGCCAGCAGTTTATTAGAGAGAACCTACGAGCAGTACTTC
>.|TRBV4-3|TRBD2|TRBJ2-2
CASSLGRGYSGELFF
TGCGCCAGCAGCCTCGGGAGGGGATATTCCGGGGAGCTGTTTTTT
>.|TRBV10-3|TRBD1|TRBJ1-2
CAISEGDRGIANYGYTF
TGTGCCATCAGTGAAGGGGACAGGGGGATCGCTAACTATGGCTACACCTTC
>few|TRBV4-3|TRBD2|TRBJ2-7
CASSQHTLAESSSWPYEQYF
TGCGCCAGCAGCCAGCACACACTAGCGGAATCTTCTTCTTGGCCGTACGAGCAGTACTTC
>.|TRBV19|TRBD2|TRBJ2-3
CASSTSGVGTDTQYF
TGTGCCAGTAGTACTAGCGGGGTGGGCACAGATACGCAGTATTTT
>few|TRBV7-9|.|TRBJ2-7
CASSRTYEQYF
TGTGCCAGCAGTCGGACCTACGAGCAGTACTTC
>.|TRBV20-1|.|TRBJ2-7
CSATDVLYEQYF
TGCAGTGCTACTGATGTGCTCTACGAGCAGTACTTC
>.|TRBV12-3/TRBV12-4|TRBD1|TRBJ1-2
CASSLTGQGGYTF
TGTGCCAGCAGTTTGACCGGACAGGGCGGCTACACCTTC
>.|TRBV11-3|.|TRBJ2-2
CASSSDSFSNTGELFF
TGTGCCAGCAGCAGCGACAGTTTTTCGAACACCGGGGAGCTGTTTTTT
>.|TRBV11-3|.|TRBJ2-3
CASSPIGGADTQYF
TGTGCCAGCAGCCCCATAGGGGGAGCAGATACGCAGTATTTT
>once|TRBV7-2|.|TRBJ2-1
CASSPWRDNEQFF
TGTGCCAGCAGCCCTTGGAGGGACAATGAGCAGTTCTTC
>.|TRBV5-1|.|TRBJ1-2
CASSSEGGYGYTF
TGCGCCAGCAGCTCGGAGGGGGGCTATGGCTACACCTTC
>.|TRBV5-6|.|TRBJ2-3
CASSLSFLSTDTQYF
TGTGCCAGCAGCTTATCCTTCCTTAGCACAGATACGCAGTATTTT
>.|TRBV18|.|TRBJ1-2
CASSPAREDYGYTF
TGTGCCAGCTCACCAGCTAGAGAGGACTATGGCTACACCTTC
>.|TRBV13|.|TRBJ1-2
CASMSSLIPWGYTF
TGTGCCAGCATGAGCAGCCTCATTCCCTGGGGCTACACCTTC
>.|TRBV7-9|TRBD1|TRBJ1-4
CASSRSTGARGEKLFF
TGTGCCAGCAGCCGGTCCACAGGGGCCCGAGGTGAAAAACTGTTTTTT
>.|TRBV7-9|.|TRBJ1-1
CASSLAQSEAFF
TGTGCCAGCAGCTTAGCGCAATCTGAAGCTTTCTTT
>.|TRBV28|.|TRBJ1-1
CACNSFGGNTEAFF
TGTGCCTGCAATTCTTTTGGGGGGAACACTGAAGCTTTCTTT
>.|TRBV19|.|TRBJ1-1
CASSIQSIIDATEAFF
TGTGCCAGTAGTATCCAAAGTATTATCGACGCCACTGAAGCTTTCTTT
>once|TRBV5-4|.|TRBJ2-2
CASSVGGTRESNTGELFF
TGTGCCAGCAGCGTTGGTGGGACAAGGGAGTCGAACACCGGGGAGCTGTTTTTT
>.|TRBV27|.|TRBJ2-7
CASSFRGVFSYEQYF
TGTGCCAGCAGTTTTAGGGGAGTCTTTAGCTACGAGCAGTACTTC
>.|TRBV7-8|.|TRBJ1-1
CASSLVGEVDTEAFF
TGTGCCAGCAGCTTAGTGGGGGAGGTGGACACTGAAGCTTTCTTT
>.|TRBV1|.|TRBJ2-1
CTSSPGTSGDNEQFF
TGCACCAGCAGCCCCGGGACTAGCGGAGACAATGAGCAGTTCTTC
>.|TRBV5-1|.|TRBJ2-5
CASSPRDLWSPQYF
TGCGCCAGCAGCCCCCGGGACTTGTGGTCGCCCCAGTACTTC
>.|TRBV29-1|.|TRBJ1-2
CSVSTGTTNYGYTF
TGCAGCGTTTCTACCGGGACAACTAACTATGGCTACACCTTC
>.|TRBV29-1|.|TRBJ1-2
CSVDYGGARHFYGYTF
TGCAGCGTTGATTATGGGGGCGCACGACATTTCTATGGCTACACCTTC
>.|TRBV5-4|.|TRBJ2-3
CASSLGRSTDTQYF
TGTGCCAGCAGCTTGGGGAGGTCGACAGATACGCAGTATTTT
>.|TRBV5-1|.|TRBJ2-5
CASSFHREGTQYF
TGCGCCAGCAGCTTTCACAGGGAAGGGACCCAGTACTTC
>.|TRBV5-1|.|TRBJ2-3
CASSLEGRGSTDTQYF
TGCGCCAGCAGCCTTGAGGGACGGGGAAGCACAGATACGCAGTATTTT
>.|TRBV6-2/TRBV6-3|.|TRBJ1-5
CASSPHLQGRGNQPQHF
TGTGCCAGCAGTCCCCATCTACAGGGCAGGGGCAATCAGCCCCAGCATTTT
>.|TRBV12-3/TRBV12-4|.|TRBJ1-1
CASSFVGGTEAFF
TGTGCCAGCAGTTTCGTAGGGGGCACTGAAGCTTTCTTT
>.|TRBV12-3/TRBV12-4|.|TRBJ1-2
CASSWGKTNGYTF
TGTGCCAGCAGTTGGGGCAAAACGAATGGCTACACCTTC
>once|TRBV6-5|.|TRBJ1-1
CASSSQKTSEAFF
TGTGCCAGCAGTTCACAGAAAACCTCTGAAGCTTTCTTT
>.|TRBV20-1|TRBD1|TRBJ2-7
CSASETGGQSTYEQYF
TGCAGTGCTAGTGAGACAGGGGGCCAATCTACCTACGAGCAGTACTTC
>.|TRBV7-2|TRBD2|TRBJ2-3
CASSPGPGGTDTQYF
TGTGCCAGCAGCCCAGGACCCGGGGGGACAGATACGCAGTATTTT
>.|TRBV7-2|TRBD2|TRBJ2-1
CASSFQRGGGNEQFF
TGTGCCAGCAGCTTCCAACGGGGGGGCGGGAATGAGCAGTTCTTC
>.|TRBV30|.|TRBJ1-5
CAWRGQNNQPQHF
TGTGCCTGGCGGGGACAAAATAATCAGCCCCAGCATTTT
>.|TRBV19|.|TRBJ2-7
CASIGYSDEQYF
TGTGCCAGTATCGGGTATTCAGACGAGCAGTACTTC
>.|TRBV6-2/TRBV6-3|.|TRBJ2-7
CASSYRGTYEQYF
TGTGCCAGCAGTTACCGTGGAACCTACGAGCAGTACTTC
>.|TRBV6-5|.|TRBJ2-6
CASSLDGGGANVLTF
TGTGCCAGCAGTTTGGACGGTGGGGGGGCCAACGTCCTGACTTTC
>.|TRBV3-1/TRBV3-2|.|TRBJ2-2
CASSQMDGELFF
TGTGCCAGCAGCCAGATGGACGGGGAGCTGTTTTTT
>.|TRBV6-2/TRBV6-3|TRBD1|TRBJ1-5
CASSRQGADGNQPQHF
TGTGCCAGCAGCCGACAGGGGGCAGATGGCAATCAGCCCCAGCATTTT
>.|TRBV27|TRBD1|TRBJ2-7
CASRGQYYEQYF
TGTGCCAGCAGGGGACAGTACTACGAGCAGTACTTC
>few|TRBV5-1|.|TRBJ2-1
CASSLAAANRRRNEQFF
TGCGCCAGCAGCTTGGCCGCAGCTAATCGTCGGAGGAATGAGCAGTTCTTC
>.|TRBV18|.|TRBJ2-5
CASSPGTQETQYF
TGTGCCAGCTCACCGGGCACCCAAGAGACCCAGTACTTC
>.|TRBV4-1|.|TRBJ2-5
CASSQGGNEETQYF
TGCGCCAGCAGCCAAGGGGGTAATGAGGAGACCCAGTACTTC
>.|TRBV9|.|TRBJ1-2
CASSVVTDTPYGYTF
TGTGCCAGCAGCGTAGTAACGGATACTCCCTATGGCTACACCTTC
>.|TRBV10-2|.|TRBJ1-2
CASSEVGGGGYTF
TGCGCCAGCAGTGAAGTGGGGGGAGGCGGCTACACCTTC
>.|TRBV9|TRBD1|TRBJ1-1
CASSVPRGPDEAFF
TGTGCCAGCAGCGTTCCAAGGGGGCCGGATGAAGCTTTCTTT
>.|TRBV7-9|.|TRBJ1-5
CASSWGGYSNQPQHF
TGTGCCAGCAGCTGGGGGGGGTATAGCAATCAGCCCCAGCATTTT
>.|TRBV11-2|.|TRBJ2-3
CASSPVGGAYRTDTQYF
TGTGCCAGCAGCCCGGTGGGCGGGGCCTATCGCACAGATACGCAGTATTTT
>.|TRBV10-1|.|TRBJ1-1
CASSFDSGMNTEAFF
TGCGCCAGCAGTTTCGATTCGGGGATGAACACTGAAGCTTTCTTT
>.|TRBV3-1/TRBV3-2|.|TRBJ2-1
CASSQGTPTQFF
TGTGCCAGCAGCCAGGGGACGCCGACCCAGTTCTTC
>.|TRBV19|TRBD1|TRBJ2-6
CASTGGSGANVLTF
TGTGCCAGTACAGGGGGCTCTGGGGCCAACGTCCTGACTTTC